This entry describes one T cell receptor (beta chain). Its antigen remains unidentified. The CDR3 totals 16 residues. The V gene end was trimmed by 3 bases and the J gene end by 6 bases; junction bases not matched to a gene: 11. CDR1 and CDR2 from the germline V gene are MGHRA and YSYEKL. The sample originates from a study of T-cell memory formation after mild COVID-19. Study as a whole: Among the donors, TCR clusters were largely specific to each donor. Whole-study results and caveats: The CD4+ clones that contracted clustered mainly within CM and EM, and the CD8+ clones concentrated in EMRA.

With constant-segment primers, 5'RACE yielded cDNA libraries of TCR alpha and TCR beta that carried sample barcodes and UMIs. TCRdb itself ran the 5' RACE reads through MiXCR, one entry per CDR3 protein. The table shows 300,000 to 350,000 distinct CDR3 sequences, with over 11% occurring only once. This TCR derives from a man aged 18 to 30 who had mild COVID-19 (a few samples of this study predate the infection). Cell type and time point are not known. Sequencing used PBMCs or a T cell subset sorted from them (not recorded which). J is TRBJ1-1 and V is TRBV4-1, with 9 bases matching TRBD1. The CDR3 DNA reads TGCGCCAGCAGCCATACACTCCGGGACAGGGTTTCTGAAGCTTTCTTT. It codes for CASSHTLRDRVSEAFF.